The rows below give T cell receptor beta chains drawn from one sample of a study of beta chain features in type 1 diabetes. Clones were sequenced by immunoSEQ multiplex PCR, and TCRdb holds only the in-frame ones, with some missing. The sample yields around 500,000 clones, 30% seen once. The sample consisted of naive CD4+ T cells from blood. The receptor set was obtained from a man aged 18 to 29 in good health. Both conserved end residues are part of each CDR3. The D gene is left open where the match is weak. Not all rows give a size; the values are once, few, many and, for expanded clones, a class.

j_call,cdr3_length,clone_size,d_call,v_call,cdr3_nt,cdr3_aa
TRBJ2-5,12,.,.,TRBV29-1,TGCAGCGTTGAAGGGGGTCAAGAGACCCAGTACTTC,CSVEGGQETQYF
TRBJ2-3,11,few,.,TRBV20-1,TGCAGTGCTAGGAGGTTGGATACGCAGTATTTT,CSARRLDTQYF
TRBJ2-7,11,few,.,TRBV25-1,TGTGCCAGCAGTGCTGGCTACGAGCAGTACTTC,CASSAGYEQYF
TRBJ2-1,13,.,.,TRBV7-2,TGTGCCAGCAGCCTAGAGGGCCAAAATGAGCAGTTCTTC,CASSLEGQNEQFF
TRBJ2-2,13,.,.,TRBV30,TGTGCCTGGAGTTTGACGGGCTCCGGGGAGCTGTTTTTT,CAWSLTGSGELFF
TRBJ2-7,13,.,TRBD2,TRBV7-2,TGTGCCAGCAGCTCACGGACTAGCCACGAGCAGTACTTC,CASSSRTSHEQYF
TRBJ1-2,14,.,.,TRBV7-2,TGTGCCAGCAGCACCGACTGGGGGGCGGGCGGCTACACCTTC,CASSTDWGAGGYTF
TRBJ2-7,15,.,TRBD2,TRBV7-3,TGTGCCAGCAGCTTGGAACTAGCGGGAGTGTACGAGCAGTACTTC,CASSLELAGVYEQYF
TRBJ2-3,17,few,TRBD2,TRBV4-1,TGCGCCAGCAGCCCGCAAGGAGCGGGAGGGCGTACAGATACGCAGTATTTT,CASSPQGAGGRTDTQYF
TRBJ2-1,15,.,.,TRBV30,TGTGCCTGGAGTGTATTGCTCAACTCCTACAATGAGCAGTTCTTC,CAWSVLLNSYNEQFF
TRBJ2-1,13,.,TRBD2,TRBV28,TGTGCCAGCGCCCTCGGGCTAGCGGGATTGCAGTTCTTC,CASALGLAGLQFF
TRBJ2-7,15,few,TRBD2,TRBV7-9,TGTGCCAGCAGCCCCGGACTAGCGGGGGACTACGAGCAGTACTTC,CASSPGLAGDYEQYF
TRBJ2-3,13,.,.,TRBV4-3,TGCGCCAGCAGCCAAGATCGGACAGATACGCAGTATTTT,CASSQDRTDTQYF
TRBJ2-2,17,.,.,TRBV23-1,TGCGCCAGCAGTCAATCGGTTGCAGGGTTGGACACCGGGGAGCTGTTTTTT,CASSQSVAGLDTGELFF
TRBJ2-3,11,.,.,TRBV11-2,TGTGCCAGCAGCGGAGGCCATACGCAGTATTTT,CASSGGHTQYF
TRBJ2-3,15,.,.,TRBV7-9,TGTGCCAGCGAGGTGTTCGGCCTCAGCACAGATACGCAGTATTTT,CASEVFGLSTDTQYF
TRBJ1-2,14,few,TRBD1,TRBV30,TGTGCCTGGAGTGTACAGGGGGCCGGAGGTGGCTACACCTTC,CAWSVQGAGGGYTF
TRBJ2-1,13,.,.,TRBV19,TGTGCCAGTAGTACAGTTAAAGGGAATGAGCAGTTCTTC,CASSTVKGNEQFF
TRBJ2-5,16,few,.,TRBV7-2,TGTGCCAGCAGCTTAGGGCGGGGTGGAGGACAAGAGACCCAGTACTTC,CASSLGRGGGQETQYF
TRBJ1-1,11,few,TRBD1,TRBV30,TGTGCCTGGAGTGTAGCAGGGGGAGCTTTCTTT,CAWSVAGGAFF
TRBJ2-7,15,.,.,TRBV7-9,TGTGCCAGCAGCCACACCAACAGGCCTCCCTACGAGCAGTACTTC,CASSHTNRPPYEQYF
TRBJ2-7,14,.,TRBD1,TRBV30,TGTGCCTGGAGGGCAGACAGGGCAGCCTACGAGCAGTACTTC,CAWRADRAAYEQYF
TRBJ1-2,15,.,TRBD1,TRBV15,TGTGCCACCAGCAGATCCCCGGACAGGGTTCATGGCTACACCTTC,CATSRSPDRVHGYTF
TRBJ2-1,19,few,TRBD2,TRBV5-1,TGCGCCAGCAGCTTAATTTCGGCTAGCGGGAGGCACGCCTACAATGAGCAGTTCTTC,CASSLISASGRHAYNEQFF
TRBJ2-1,13,few,TRBD2,TRBV5-1,TGCGCCAGCAGCGCGGGAGTTTACAATGAGCAGTTCTTC,CASSAGVYNEQFF
TRBJ2-3,14,.,.,TRBV5-6,TGTGCCAGCAGCTGGGGTTTTGTCACAGATACGCAGTATTTT,CASSWGFVTDTQYF
TRBJ2-7,12,few,.,TRBV13,TGTGCCAGCAGCTTAGCCCCAAACGAGCAGTACTTC,CASSLAPNEQYF
TRBJ2-7,15,few,TRBD2,TRBV14,TGTGCCAGCAGCCAATTTAGCGGGAGTCCCAACGAGCAGTACTTC,CASSQFSGSPNEQYF
TRBJ2-7,13,few,.,TRBV6-5,TGTGCCAGCACGCGCGGGAACTCCTACGAGCAGTACTTC,CASTRGNSYEQYF
TRBJ1-2,14,few,.,TRBV7-2,TGTGCCAGCAGCTTAGCGTTGCTTAACTATGGCTACACCTTC,CASSLALLNYGYTF
TRBJ2-3,15,.,.,TRBV27,TGTGCCAGCAGTACAGGGGTAGCGGCCGGTAATACGCAGTATTTT,CASSTGVAAGNTQYF
TRBJ2-5,16,few,.,TRBV11-2,TGTGCCAGCAGCTTGGGAGTAGGAGGGTCCGGCGAGACCCAGTACTTC,CASSLGVGGSGETQYF
TRBJ2-1,13,.,TRBD2,TRBV30,TGTGCGTGCGTGGTCGGGAGGTACAATGAGCAGTTCTTC,CACVVGRYNEQFF
TRBJ2-7,15,.,.,TRBV7-2,TGTGCCAGCAGCCCCAGAGCGGGTCACCCCTACGAGCAGTACTTC,CASSPRAGHPYEQYF
TRBJ2-1,14,.,.,TRBV7-9,TGTGCCAGCAGCTTAGGGGAGCGGTACAATGAGCAGTTCTTC,CASSLGERYNEQFF
TRBJ1-2,13,.,.,TRBV7-9,TGTGCCAGCAGCTTAGCGGCCCACGTAATCGGCACCTTC,CASSLAAHVIGTF
TRBJ2-5,14,.,.,TRBV30,TGTGCCTGGACCTCCTGGGGATACCAAGAGACCCAGTACTTC,CAWTSWGYQETQYF
TRBJ2-3,15,.,TRBD2,TRBV29-1,TGCAGCGTTGCTGGCCTAGCGGAAAGCACAGATACGCAGTATTTT,CSVAGLAESTDTQYF
TRBJ2-1,14,few,TRBD2,TRBV30,TGTGCCTGGAGTGTACAGAGACTAGCGGGGGTGCAGTTCTTC,CAWSVQRLAGVQFF
TRBJ2-1,13,.,TRBD2,TRBV30,TGTGCCTGGAGTGTAGGGCTAGCGGGCGCCCAGTTCTTC,CAWSVGLAGAQFF
TRBJ1-4,12,.,.,TRBV29-1,TGCAGCGTTGCCGACAGGAAGGGAAAACTGTTTTTT,CSVADRKGKLFF
TRBJ2-1,14,few,.,TRBV10-3,TGTGCCATCAGTGAGTCGAGGCGGTACAATGAGCAGTTCTTC,CAISESRRYNEQFF
TRBJ2-1,15,few,TRBD2,TRBV4-2,TGTGCCAGCAGCCGAAGACTAGCGGGAGCGGATGAGCAGTTCTTC,CASSRRLAGADEQFF
TRBJ2-3,16,.,.,TRBV4-2,TGTGCCAGCAGCCTTCTCACCGGGCTGAGCACAGATACGCAGTATTTT,CASSLLTGLSTDTQYF
TRBJ2-7,14,.,TRBD1,TRBV2,TGTGCCAGCAGTTCACAGGGGTCGGACGTGGAGCAGTACTTC,CASSSQGSDVEQYF
TRBJ2-5,12,.,.,TRBV14,TGTGCCAGCAGCCGCCCGAGAAGTTACCAGTACTTC,CASSRPRSYQYF
TRBJ1-2,13,.,.,TRBV30,TGTGCCTGGAGTATCCGGGCCAACTATGGCTACACCTTC,CAWSIRANYGYTF
TRBJ2-3,16,few,.,TRBV28,TGTGCCAGCAGCCCAGGGGCAGCTACTAGCACAGATACGCAGTATTTT,CASSPGAATSTDTQYF
TRBJ2-3,19,few,TRBD2,TRBV7-8,TGTGCCAGCAGCTTAAACCGACTAGCGGTCCCTTGGGGCACAGATACGCAGTATTTT,CASSLNRLAVPWGTDTQYF
TRBJ2-7,15,.,.,TRBV10-3,TGTGCCATCAGTGTTGGGGGAGAGGGCACCTACGAGCAGTACTTC,CAISVGGEGTYEQYF
TRBJ2-3,15,.,TRBD2,TRBV18,TGTGCCAGCTCACCGATAGCGGGAGCAGCAGATACGCAGTATTTT,CASSPIAGAADTQYF
TRBJ1-4,13,.,.,TRBV29-1,TGCAGCGTAGGGGTCTCAACTAATGAAAAACTGTTTTTT,CSVGVSTNEKLFF
TRBJ2-5,13,few,.,TRBV2,TGTGCCAGCAGACTAGGGCGAGGAGAGACCCAGTACTTC,CASRLGRGETQYF
TRBJ1-2,12,.,.,TRBV19,TGTGCCAGTAGTCAAGGGCTTTATGGCTACACCTTC,CASSQGLYGYTF
TRBJ2-1,14,few,.,TRBV13,TGTGCCAGCAGCTCCCCAGTGGTGCCCAGTGAGCAGTTCTTC,CASSSPVVPSEQFF
TRBJ2-1,11,few,.,TRBV29-1,TGCAGCGCTGGGAAGTACAATGAGCAGTTCTTC,CSAGKYNEQFF
TRBJ1-4,14,once,.,TRBV9,TGTGCCAGCAGCGTAGGACCGGCGAATGAAAAACTGTTTTTT,CASSVGPANEKLFF